Following are 13 T cell receptor beta chains from one sample sequenced in a study of breast tumors, draining lymph nodes, adjacent tissues. TCRdb reprocessed the multiplex PCR reads with MiXCR, giving one entry per CDR3 protein. The table records fewer than 140,000 distinct CDR3 sequences, about 31% of them present only once. Samples came from axillary lymph nodes draining the breast cancer. What was sequenced was axillary lymph node tissue. The source of these receptors is a female donor with breast cancer. Some clones in this sample may be carry-over from other donors' samples.

This clonotype was seen many times. V gene TRBV4-1 combines with J gene TRBJ2-3; 7 positions agree with TRBD2. The CDR3 is 15 residues long. Germline trimming cut 2 bases from V and 0 bases from J; bases unmatched to any gene: 2. CDR1 is MGHRA, CDR2 YSYEKL, per germline. DNA of the CDR3: TGCGCCAGCAGCCAACTAGCGGTCAGCACAGATACGCAGTATTTT. It yields the protein CASSQLAVSTDTQYF.

This clonotype has a count of ten or more. This chain joins TRBV28 and TRBJ1-3; 7 bases map to TRBD1. The germline V gene encodes CDR1 MDHEN and CDR2 SYDVKM. The CDR3 is made up of 16 amino acids. With V trimmed by 8 bases and J by 0 bases, 10 bases remained unmatched. The CDR3 sequence is CASSPGQINSGNTIYF. The CDR3 bases are TGTGCCAGCTCCCCGGGACAGATTAACTCTGGAAACACCATATATTTT.

As for this clonotype: A read error may account for a junction end that differs from germline. The chain uses TRBV6-2 or TRBV6-3 and TRBJ2-4; D might be TRBD2 (5 bases). This CDR3 is built from 18 residues. CDR1 and CDR2 (germline): MNHEY, SVGEGT. The CDR3 is CASGYRGWTLSSQNIQYF. The DNA of the CDR3 is TGTGCCAGCGGTTACCGGGGATGGACCCTAAGCAGCCAAAACATTCAGTACTTC.

This clonotype was detected ten times or more. The chain links TRBV7-9 to TRBJ2-5; D might be TRBD1 (5 bases). V lost 2 bases and J 4 bases, leaving 14 bases between the germline ends. From germline, CDR1 is SEHNR and CDR2 FQNEAQ (reference sequence). The CDR3 has 15 amino acids. CDR3 region: CASSLILGEGETQYF. CDR3 in DNA: TGTGCCAGCAGCTTAATCCTAGGGGAAGGAGAGACCCAGTACTTC.

This clonotype appeared many times. The chain's CDR3 is CASSIMGQGGSPLHF. In DNA form, the CDR3 reads TGTGCCAGTAGTATCATGGGACAGGGTGGTTCACCCCTCCACTTT. The rearrangement uses TRBV19 and TRBJ1-6; TRBD1 matches at 9 bases. This CDR3 is 15 amino acids long. With 3 bases clipped from V and 9 bases from J, the junction kept 6 bases outside the gene matches. Germline lookup yields CDR1 LNHDA and CDR2 SQIVND (reference sequence).

This clonotype has at least ten counts. At one end, the junction sequence differs from germline, possibly due to a read error. The V and J genes are TRBV7-7 and TRBJ2-3; no clear D. The CDR3 runs to 13 residues. The V gene's germline CDR1 is SSHAT and CDR2 FNYEAQ (reference sequence). The CDR3 DNA reads as TGTGCTAGCAGTTCAACCTTCACAGATACGCAGTATTTT. Residues: CASSSTFTDTQYF.

This clonotype appeared many times. A read error may explain this, as a much larger clone is one base away. V gene TRBV6-5 combines with J gene TRBJ2-1, with TRBD1 matching 7 bases. Germline trimming cut 5 bases from V and 4 bases from J; bases unmatched to any gene: 8. The CDR3 totals 15 residues. The V gene's germline CDR1 is MNHEY and CDR2 SVGAGI. CDR3 bases: TGTGCCAGCAGTCGCCGGGACAGAAGGTACAATGAGCAGTTCTTC. Protein sequence: CASSRRDRRYNEQFF.

This clonotype was seen only a few times. V and J are TRBV19 and TRBJ2-4; 13 nucleotides line up with TRBD2. V lost 3 bases and J lost 0; bases outside the gene matches: 5. CDR1 is LNHDA and CDR2 is SQIVND in the germline V gene (reference sequence). The CDR3 runs to 18 residues. The CDR3: CASSMGLAGFLAKNIQYF. The CDR3 DNA reads as TGTGCCAGTAGTATGGGACTAGCGGGGTTTTTAGCCAAAAACATTCAGTACTTC.

There are many counts of this clonotype. The chain is built from TRBV29-1 and TRBJ1-2; no reliable D call. V dropped 4 bases and J dropped 0 bases, with 18 bases sitting between them. Per the germline V gene, CDR1 is SQVTM and CDR2 is ANQGSEA. The CDR3 loop spans 16 amino acids. The CDR3 region is CSVVRWPGEANYGYTF. DNA of the CDR3: TGCAGCGTTGTGCGGTGGCCAGGCGAAGCTAACTATGGCTACACCTTC.

V gene TRBV9 combines with J gene TRBJ1-5; 8 bases are shared with TRBD1. The CDR3 runs to 14 residues. The V and J ends lost 0 bases and 7 bases, in that order; junction bases with no gene match: 3. CDR1 and CDR2 from the germline V gene are SGDLS and YYNGEE. The DNA for the CDR3 is TGTGCCAGCAGCGTAGGGCAGGGGGCACAGCCCCAGCATTTT. Protein: CASSVGQGAQPQHF.

This clonotype was counted ten times or more. The gene calls are TRBV20-1 and TRBJ2-1; tentatively, D is TRBD2 (5 bases). CDR1 and CDR2 (germline): DFQATT, SNEGSKA (reference sequence). V was cut by 6 bases and J by 7 bases, with 10 bases left in between. The CDR3 covers 11 residues. CDR3 bases: TGCAGTGCCGAGCCGGGGAATGAGCAGTTCTTC. Protein sequence: CSAEPGNEQFF.

This clonotype was seen at least ten times. J is TRBJ2-7 and V is TRBV7-9; D is unclear. CDR3 length: 11 residues. The V end was cut by 5 bases, the J end by 1 base, with 3 bases between. Germline lookup yields CDR1 SEHNR and CDR2 FQNEAQ (reference sequence). CDR3 residues: CASSHSYEQYF. The CDR3 nucleotides read TGTGCCAGCAGCCATTCCTACGAGCAGTACTTC.

In this sample, this clonotype turned up many times. This chain uses TRBV3-1 with TRBJ1-5; D is possibly TRBD1 (5 bases). V lost 2 bases to trimming and J lost 13 bases, with 12 bases between them. This CDR3 has 12 amino acids. The germline V gene has CDR1 LGHDT and CDR2 YNNKEL (reference sequence). The DNA for the CDR3 is TGTGCCAGCAGCCAACCTGGGGACCGGCAGCATTTT. Amino acid sequence: CASSQPGDRQHF.